What follows are 29 T cell receptor beta chains derived from one specimen sequenced in a study of memory CD4+ T cells and cytomegalovirus serostatus. Profiling relied on immunoSEQ multiplex PCR, and the TCRdb table lists in-frame clones only, not all of them. The sample holds around 49,000 clones; 60% to 80% are singletons and the top ten take 0.67%. Single viable CD3+CD4+CD8-CD45RO+ cells were sorted as the memory CD4+ T cells. The material sequenced was memory CD4+ T cells from blood. The receptors originated from an adult in good health and CMV-seronegative.

The chain combines TRBV5-8 with TRBJ2-2; TRBD2 matches 16 bases. Losses at the gene ends were 3 bases for V and 5 bases for J; bases not matched to a gene: 4. This CDR3 region has 17 residues. In germline, CDR1 is SGHTS, CDR2 YDEGEE. The CDR3 coding sequence is TGTGCCAGCAGCTCGGGACTAGCGGGAGGGCCAACCGGGGAGCTGTTTTTT. Amino acids: CASSSGLAGGPTGELFF.

The table lists this clone with a count of one. The V call is TRBV7-8, the J call TRBJ2-7; 7 bases match TRBD2. The ends lost 1 base at V and 6 bases at J; junction bases unmatched: 6. Germline CDR1 and CDR2: SGHVS and FQNEAQ. This CDR3 comprises 14 residues. CDR3 sequence reads: CASSLGLAGREQYF. CDR3 nucleotides: TGTGCCAGCAGCTTAGGACTAGCTGGCCGCGAGCAGTACTTC.

The chain joins TRBV28 to TRBJ1-2, with a weak D call TRBD1 (6 bases). The germline V gene has CDR1 MDHEN and CDR2 SYDVKM. V was cut by 2 bases and J by 4 bases, with 11 bases left in between. This CDR3 has 14 residues. CDR3 protein: CASSLRQGSYGYTF. CDR3 in DNA: TGTGCCAGCAGTTTAAGGCAGGGGTCCTATGGCTACACCTTC.

This rearrangement joins TRBV15 to TRBJ2-3; either TRBD1 or TRBD2 may fit D (6 bases each). The CDR3 is 17 residues long. Per the germline V gene, CDR1 is LNHNV and CDR2 is YYDKDF (reference sequence). V lost 0 bases and J lost 6, with 19 bases in between. The CDR3 bases are TGTGCCACCAGCAGAGATCAAGGTTGGGGGGCGGATGATACGCAGTATTTT. The encoded protein is CATSRDQGWGADDTQYF. The entire variable domain, with the rest obtained from reference TRBV15 and TRBJ2-3, is as follows: DAMVIQNPRYQVTQFGKPVTLSCSQTLNHNVMYWYQQKSSQAPKLLFHYYDKDFNNEADTPDNFQSRRPNTSFCFLDIRSPGLGDTAMYLCATSRDQGWGADDTQYFGPGTRLTVL.

The chain combines TRBV28 with TRBJ2-2; 11 bases map to TRBD2. There are 21 residues in the CDR3. Germline V CDR1 and CDR2: MDHEN, SYDVKM. Trimming took 2 bases from V and 6 from J; bases not matched to a gene: 20. The CDR3, as DNA: TGTGCCAGCAGTTTACCTAGGGAAACCATGCTAGCGGGAGGAGCAGCCGGGGAGCTGTTTTTT. Translating gives CASSLPRETMLAGGAAGELFF.

The chain combines TRBV27 with TRBJ1-5; D not resolved. V lost 2 bases, J lost 0 bases, and 8 bases lay in between. Per germline, CDR1 MNHEY and CDR2 SMNVEV (reference sequence). The CDR3 has 15 residues. The CDR3 here is CASSLAGSSNQPQHF. CDR3 DNA sequence: TGTGCCAGCAGTTTAGCGGGGAGTAGCAATCAGCCCCAGCATTTT.

The chain employs TRBV7-8 and TRBJ2-3; 7 positions agree with TRBD2. The germline V gene has CDR1 SGHVS and CDR2 FQNEAQ. V lost 5 bases, J lost 4 bases, and 6 bases stayed unmatched. This CDR3 spans 14 amino acids. CDR3 sequence: CASSRGRGPDTQYF. CDR3 nucleotides: TGTGCCAGCAGCCGGGGGAGGGGTCCAGATACGCAGTATTTT.

This chain uses TRBV11-2 with TRBJ2-3; D remains unclear. CDR3 length: 12 residues. V lost 3 bases and J lost 2, with 3 bases in between. Germline V gene lookup returns CDR1 SGHAT and CDR2 FQNNGV. The CDR3 DNA sequence: TGTGCCAGCAGCTTGCACACAGATACGCAGTATTTT. Its translation is CASSLHTDTQYF.

The chain couples TRBV9 to TRBJ1-2, with 7 bases identical to TRBD1. The CDR3 is 14 amino acids. V was pared by 4 bases and J by 6 bases, with 9 bases of the junction left unmatched. Germline V lookup: CDR1 SGDLS, CDR2 YYNGEE. The CDR3 loop reads CASSQGTEGNGYTF. The CDR3 nucleotides read TGTGCCAGCAGCCAAGGGACAGAAGGGAATGGCTACACCTTC.

The V and J genes are TRBV27 and TRBJ2-7; 7 bases map to TRBD2. Germline V gene sequence: CDR1 MNHEY, CDR2 SMNVEV (reference sequence). The ends lost 5 bases at V and 3 bases at J; junction bases unmatched: 4. The CDR3 spans 13 residues. For the CDR3, the DNA is TGTGCCAGCAGTCGTGGGGGGGGCTACGAGCAGTACTTC. Its translation is CASSRGGGYEQYF.

The V and J genes are TRBV19 and TRBJ1-5; D not resolved. Trimming stripped 3 bases from V and 7 bases from J, with 10 bases between. The CDR3 has 13 amino acids. The germline gives CDR1 LNHDA, CDR2 SQIVND (reference sequence). Here the CDR3 DNA reads TGTGCCAGTAGTATTGTGGGTAACCAGCCCCAGCATTTT. Its translation: CASSIVGNQPQHF.

The chain couples TRBV5-5 to TRBJ2-1, with 12 bases aligning to TRBD2. V shed 4 bases and J 5 bases; nucleotides not matched to a gene: 10. The CDR3 spans 17 residues. In germline, CDR1 is SGHKS, CDR2 YYEKEE (reference sequence). The CDR3 here is CASSRYLRLAGDNEQFF. As DNA, the CDR3 is TGTGCCAGCAGCCGATACCTTCGACTAGCGGGGGACAATGAGCAGTTCTTC.

The chain joins TRBV18 to TRBJ2-1, with 11 bases matching TRBD2. Germline trimming cut 3 bases from V and 7 bases from J; bases unmatched to any gene: 8. The CDR3 consists of 16 residues. CDR1 is KGHSH and CDR2 is LQKENI in the germline V gene. This CDR3 is CASSPNPTSGTNEQFF. The CDR3 nucleotides read TGTGCCAGCTCACCCAATCCGACTAGCGGGACAAATGAGCAGTTCTTC.

This clone came up a few times. This sequence joins TRBV5-6 and TRBJ2-7, with 8 bases aligning to TRBD1. Per germline, CDR1 SGHDT and CDR2 YYEEEE. This CDR3 spans 15 amino acids. V shed 2 bases and J 7 bases; nucleotides not matched to a gene: 11. CDR3 DNA: TGTGCCAGCAGCTTCCCCGGGACAGGTACGTTGGAGCAGTACTTC. Its translation: CASSFPGTGTLEQYF.

The V call is TRBV11-2, the J call TRBJ2-7, with D perhaps being TRBD1 or TRBD2 (5 bases each). Trimming removed 3 bases from V and 0 bases from J, with 12 bases in between. The CDR3 is made up of 15 amino acids. Germline values: CDR1 SGHAT, CDR2 FQNNGV. The DNA for the CDR3 is TGTGCCAGCAGCTTTCAAACCGGGACCTCCTACGAGCAGTACTTC. Translating gives CASSFQTGTSYEQYF. Together with reference TRBV11-2 and TRBJ2-7, the CDR3 gives the full variable domain: EAGVAQSPRYKIIEKRQSVAFWCNPISGHATLYWYQQILGQGPKLLIQFQNNGVVDDSQLPKDRFSAERLKGVDSTLKIQPAKLEDSAVYLCASSFQTGTSYEQYFGPGTRLTVT.

The V and J genes are TRBV29-1 and TRBJ2-2, with unresolved D. There are 11 residues in the CDR3. Germline V gene data show CDR1 as SQVTM and CDR2 as ANQGSEA. Trimming took 3 bases from V and 1 from J, leaving 0 bases between them. The CDR3 here is CSVENTGELFF. The CDR3 DNA is TGCAGCGTTGAGAACACCGGGGAGCTGTTTTTT.

The V gene is TRBV5-1, the J gene TRBJ2-2; TRBD1 aligns across 10 bases. The CDR3 extends over 15 amino acids. From germline, CDR1 is SGHRS and CDR2 YFSETQ. Germline trimming cut 4 bases from V and 3 bases from J; bases unmatched to any gene: 3. In nucleotides, the CDR3 is TGCGCCAGCAGCGGCGGGACAGGGGACACCGGGGAGCTGTTTTTT. This codes for CASSGGTGDTGELFF.

The chain couples TRBV27 to TRBJ1-4, with D uncertain. Trimming took 3 bases from V and 8 from J, leaving 7 bases between them. Germline V gene lookup returns CDR1 MNHEY and CDR2 SMNVEV (reference sequence). CDR3 length: 12 residues. CDR3 sequence reads: CASSLRGEKLFF. DNA of the CDR3: TGTGCCAGCAGTTTGCGAGGAGAAAAACTGTTTTTT.

V and J are TRBV28 and TRBJ2-7, with 10 bases aligning to TRBD2. The CDR3 totals 14 residues. The ends lost 2 bases at V and 7 bases at J; junction bases unmatched: 5. Germline V gene lookup returns CDR1 MDHEN and CDR2 SYDVKM. This CDR3 reads CASSLSGRASEQYF. The CDR3 nucleotides are TGTGCCAGCAGTTTAAGCGGGAGGGCCTCGGAGCAGTACTTC.

The genes are TRBV29-1 and TRBJ2-3; 11 bases are a match to TRBD2. The V and J ends lost 8 bases and 1 base, in that order; junction bases with no gene match: 2. Germline values: CDR1 SQVTM, CDR2 ANQGSEA. The CDR3 totals 13 residues. The chain's CDR3 is CSQLAGGTDTQYF. CDR3 DNA sequence: TGCAGCCAACTAGCGGGAGGCACAGATACGCAGTATTTT.

The chain has TRBV29-1 and TRBJ2-7; D is uncertain. The CDR3 is 13 amino acids. V lost 2 bases and J lost 2, with 10 bases in between. Looked up from germline, CDR1 is SQVTM and CDR2 is ANQGSEA. CDR3 protein: CSVELAGPYEQYF. The CDR3 bases are TGCAGCGTTGAATTGGCAGGCCCCTACGAGCAGTACTTC.

This clone was seen only a few times. The chain links TRBV28 to TRBJ2-7; D is possibly TRBD1 (5 bases). CDR3 size: 16 residues. Trimming removed 4 bases from V and 1 base from J, with 17 bases in between. Germline V CDR1 and CDR2: MDHEN, SYDVKM. CDR3 nucleotide sequence: TGTGCCAGCAGTTCATACGTTTGGGGCCCATCCTACGAGCAGTACTTC. Residues: CASSSYVWGPSYEQYF.

The chain is built from TRBV11-3 and TRBJ2-2, with D perhaps TRBD2 (5 bases). Deletions cut 5 bases from V and 1 base from J, with 5 bases between. CDR3 length equals 13 residues. Germline V gene sequence: CDR1 SGHNT, CDR2 YENEEA. The CDR3 sequence: CASSAGNTGELFF. DNA of the CDR3: TGTGCCAGCAGCGCGGGGAACACCGGGGAGCTGTTTTTT.

The rearrangement joins TRBV7-3 to TRBJ2-1, with TRBD2 as a possible D gene (5 bases). V dropped 7 bases and J dropped 5 bases, with 18 bases sitting between them. Germline CDR1 reads SGHTA; CDR2 reads FQGTGA. CDR3 length equals 15 residues. The CDR3 spells CASTLGSALNNEQFF. The CDR3 nucleotides read TGTGCCAGCACTCTTGGGAGCGCCTTAAACAATGAGCAGTTCTTC.

This clone was seen a handful of times. The junction departs from germline at one end; a sequencing error may be responsible. The rearrangement uses TRBV10-1 and TRBJ2-4; 8 bases are shared with TRBD1. The germline V gene has CDR1 WNHNN and CDR2 SYGVQD (reference sequence). CDR3 length: 8 residues. The CDR3 coding sequence is TGCGCCAACGGGACAGGCCAATTC. Its protein is CANGTGQF.

The chain recombines TRBV6-1 with TRBJ2-7, with 8 bases that match TRBD2. The trim removed 3 bases at V and 0 bases at J, leaving 1 base unmatched. This CDR3 is 14 amino acids long. In germline, CDR1 is MNHNS, CDR2 SASEGT. In nucleotides, the CDR3 is TGTGCCAGCAGTGATGCGGGAGGCTCCTACGAGCAGTACTTC. It translates to CASSDAGGSYEQYF.

This chain joins TRBV28 and TRBJ2-1; 8 nucleotides align to TRBD2. After removal of 5 bases from V and 2 bases from J, the junction contained 5 bases not matched to a gene. The CDR3 loop spans 15 amino acids. Germline CDR1 MDHEN, CDR2 SYDVKM. CDR3 sequence: CASSHTSGTYNEQFF. The CDR3 coding sequence is TGTGCCAGCAGTCACACTAGCGGTACCTACAATGAGCAGTTCTTC.

This clone is medium-sized. The CDR3 spells CASSFRGRDEQYF. The CDR3 DNA sequence: TGTGCCAGCAGTTTTAGGGGGCGAGATGAGCAGTACTTC. The genes are TRBV28 and TRBJ2-7, with 7 bases that match TRBD1. V lost 3 bases, J lost 7 bases, and 6 bases stayed unmatched. CDR3 size: 13 residues. Looked up from germline, CDR1 is MDHEN and CDR2 is SYDVKM.

The chain links TRBV2 to TRBJ2-2, with 7 bases aligning to TRBD2. Looked up from germline, CDR1 is SNHLY and CDR2 is FYNNEI. The CDR3 spans 15 residues. The trim removed 10 bases at V and 6 bases at J, leaving 14 bases unmatched. CDR3 in amino acids: CANGGGRAGAGELFF. Here the CDR3 DNA reads TGTGCCAACGGGGGTGGGAGGGCCGGTGCCGGGGAGCTGTTTTTT.